A selection of T cell receptor beta chains follows, all from one sample in a study of CD8 T cells in Susac syndrome. TCRdb itself ran the immunoSEQ multiplex PCR reads through MiXCR, one entry per CDR3 protein. The sample holds hundreds of thousands of distinct CDR3 sequences, around 95% seen once. Specimen: CD4+ T cells from PBMCs. Receptors originate from a human donor with multiple sclerosis. CDR3s include the opening cysteine and the closing phenylalanine or tryptophan. Each record gives: V gene, clone size, D gene, J gene, CDR3 protein, CDR3 DNA. A D gene is named only where the DNA matches it firmly. Expanded clones get a size class; other rows say once, few or many, or leave the size out.

>TRBV7-9|once|-|TRBJ2-3
CASSLEGRNTGTDTQYF
TGTGCCAGCAGCTTAGAAGGCCGGAATACGGGCACAGATACGCAGTATTTT
>TRBV27|-|-|TRBJ1-2
CASSPQQKYYGYTF
TGTGCCAGCAGTCCCCAACAGAAGTACTATGGCTACACCTTC
>TRBV6-5|-|-|TRBJ1-5
CASSYNSNQPQHF
TGTGCCAGCAGTTACAATAGCAATCAGCCCCAGCATTTT
>TRBV3-1|-|TRBD2|TRBJ2-7
CASSQEGRGDSYEQYF
TGTGCCAGCAGCCAAGAAGGTCGGGGGGACTCCTACGAGCAGTACTTC
>TRBV6-2/TRBV6-3|-|-|TRBJ2-5
CASSYSGTTRETQYF
TGTGCCAGCAGTTATTCCGGGACAACAAGGGAGACCCAGTACTTC
>TRBV19|-|-|TRBJ1-5
CASKVGAGNQPQHF
TGTGCCAGCAAAGTAGGGGCTGGGAATCAGCCCCAGCATTTT
>TRBV2|-|-|TRBJ2-7
CASSPVGIPYEQYF
TGTGCCAGCAGTCCCGTGGGCATTCCCTACGAGCAGTACTTC
>TRBV7-9|few|-|TRBJ2-7
CASSQSSYEQYF
TGTGCCAGCAGCCAGAGCTCCTACGAGCAGTACTTC
>TRBV7-9|-|-|TRBJ1-2
CASSPRSGGESYTF
TGTGCCAGCAGTCCCCGGTCGGGGGGCGAGAGCTACACCTTC
>TRBV6-5|-|-|TRBJ1-5
CASSPPGDSNQPQHF
TGTGCCAGCAGCCCCCCGGGGGATAGCAATCAGCCCCAGCATTTT
>TRBV12-3/TRBV12-4|-|-|TRBJ2-4
CASSPFRGRISENIQYF
TGTGCCAGCAGCCCTTTCCGGGGGAGGATCTCTGAAAACATTCAGTACTTC
>TRBV5-1|-|-|TRBJ1-1
CASSSPGEGEAFF
TGCGCCAGCAGCTCGCCGGGTGAGGGTGAAGCTTTCTTT
>TRBV20-1|once|-|TRBJ1-5
CSARRQGNQPQHF
TGCAGTGCCAGACGACAGGGCAATCAGCCCCAGCATTTT
>TRBV20-1|-|TRBD1|TRBJ1-6
CSARGGEFNSPLHF
TGCAGTGCTCGAGGGGGCGAATTTAATTCACCCCTCCACTTT
>TRBV5-6|-|-|TRBJ1-2
CASRIHVNYGYTF
TGTGCCAGCAGGATACACGTTAACTATGGCTACACCTTC
>TRBV6-1|few|TRBD1|TRBJ2-6
CASRRDRVGANVLTF
TGTGCCAGCAGGCGCGACAGGGTCGGGGCCAACGTCCTGACTTTC